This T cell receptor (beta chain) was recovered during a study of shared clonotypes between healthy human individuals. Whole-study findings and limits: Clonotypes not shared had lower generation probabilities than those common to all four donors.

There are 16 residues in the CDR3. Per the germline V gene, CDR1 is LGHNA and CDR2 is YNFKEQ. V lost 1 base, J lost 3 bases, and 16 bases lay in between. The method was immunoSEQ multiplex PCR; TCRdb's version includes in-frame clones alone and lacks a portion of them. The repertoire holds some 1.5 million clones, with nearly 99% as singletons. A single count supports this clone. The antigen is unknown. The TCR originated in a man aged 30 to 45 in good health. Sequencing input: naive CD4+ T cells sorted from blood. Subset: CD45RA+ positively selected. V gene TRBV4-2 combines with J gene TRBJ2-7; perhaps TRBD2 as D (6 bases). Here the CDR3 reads CASSQGGDPDYYEQYF. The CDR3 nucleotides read TGTGCCAGCAGCCAAGGGGGGGACCCCGATTACTACGAGCAGTACTTC.